The entry that follows covers one T cell receptor beta chain sequence. V lost 5 bases and J 1 base, leaving 8 bases between the germline ends. CDR1 MNHEY and CDR2 SMNVEV come from the germline V gene (reference sequence). The CDR3 spans 13 residues. TCRdb's table, derived via immunoSEQ multiplex PCR, lists solely in-frame clones and lacks some. The repertoire holds approximately 260,000 clones, with roughly three quarters as singletons. This sample was taken from a study of blood T cell repertoires in COVID-19. Study details: Samples taken during acute and convalescent COVID-19 were collected in the United States, Italy and Spain. T cells, B-cell-depleted T cells, or PBMCs provided the cDNA or gDNA that served as material.

Sequenced input: peripheral blood. This TCR derives from a woman aged 35 to 49 with active or convalescent COVID-19. V and J are TRBV27 and TRBJ1-1; possibly TRBD1 for D (6 bases). CDR3 coding DNA: TGTGCCAGCAGTCGACAGGAGAACACTGAAGCTTTCTTT. Protein sequence: CASSRQENTEAFF.